This passage covers 26 T cell receptor beta chains from one sample sequenced in a study of Ad26.COV2.S vaccination and SARS-CoV-2 variants. Treatment reported: roughly 20 received Ad26.COV2.S at low or high dose, single or two shots; a few received placebo; per-sample allocation not given. Specimens were obtained on day 63 following the first vaccine or placebo injection. TCRdb's copy holds only in-frame clones and misses some; the assay was immunoSEQ multiplex PCR. The sample lists fewer than 800,000 clones; around 90% were seen once. The sample here was peripheral blood, taken in a trial of Ad26.COV2.S vaccine versus placebo. These TCRs come from a person aged 18-60 years who received the Ad26.COV2.S COVID-19 vaccine or a placebo.

For this clone: At the DNA level, this CDR3 is encoded by other sequences in the same sample as well. This chain connects TRBV18 to TRBJ2-2, with D perhaps TRBD1 (5 bases). The ends were cut back, 6 bases at V and 5 bases at J, with 10 bases in the middle. The CDR3 is made up of 13 amino acids. CDR1 KGHSH and CDR2 LQKENI come from the germline V gene. The CDR3, as DNA: TGTGCCAGCTCCCCTGACAGAACCGGGGAGCTGTTTTTT. Its protein product is CASSPDRTGELFF.

The V call is TRBV5-4, the J call TRBJ1-3; D call uncertain. This CDR3 has 12 amino acids. Trimming shortened V by 4 bases and J by 3 bases, and 5 bases separated the two germline ends. Germline V lookup: CDR1 SGHNT, CDR2 YYREEE (reference sequence). The DNA for the CDR3 is TGTGCCAGCAGCCAGGATGGAAACACCATATATTTT. Its protein is CASSQDGNTIYF.

The J gene is TRBJ2-1, the V gene TRBV7-3; perhaps TRBD2 as D (7 bases). From germline, CDR1 is SGHTA and CDR2 FQGTGA. V dropped 4 bases and J dropped 10 bases, with 17 bases sitting between them. The length of the CDR3 is 14 residues. The CDR3 reads CASSSLRGGREQFF. The CDR3 nucleotides are TGTGCCAGCAGCTCACTCCGCGGGGGCCGGGAGCAGTTCTTC.

The gene calls are TRBV10-3 and TRBJ2-7; 7 positions match TRBD1. The V gene end was trimmed by 6 bases and the J gene end by 6 bases; junction bases not matched to a gene: 5. Germline V gives CDR1 ENHRY, CDR2 SYGVKD. The length of the CDR3 is 12 residues. The CDR3 here is CAIRGQAPEQYF. The CDR3 DNA follows: TGTGCCATCAGAGGACAGGCGCCCGAGCAGTACTTC.

This clone came up once. J is TRBJ1-6 and V is TRBV9, with 7 nucleotides matching TRBD1. The V gene end was trimmed by 0 bases and the J gene end by 9 bases; junction bases not matched to a gene: 9. Germline CDR1 SGDLS, CDR2 YYNGEE. The CDR3 consists of 16 residues. CDR3 DNA: TGTGCCAGCAGCGTAGGTTCAGGGGGAGTTGTTTCACCCCTCCACTTT. This encodes CASSVGSGGVVSPLHF.

The chain recombines TRBV19 with TRBJ2-3, with D perhaps TRBD2 (5 bases). The CDR3 is made up of 14 amino acids. Germline CDR1 and CDR2: LNHDA and SQIVND (reference sequence). V lost 2 bases and J 6 bases, leaving 12 bases between the germline ends. The CDR3 reads CASSIPGEWDTQYF. In nucleotides, the CDR3 is TGTGCCAGTAGTATACCCGGGGAATGGGATACGCAGTATTTT.

V and J are TRBV19 and TRBJ2-1; 7 bases are a match to TRBD2. With V trimmed by 6 bases and J by 0 bases, 11 bases remained unmatched. Per the germline V gene, CDR1 is LNHDA and CDR2 is SQIVND (reference sequence). The CDR3 is 17 residues long. CDR3 residues: CASRRGSGDSSYNEQFF. In nucleotides, the CDR3 is TGTGCCAGTAGGCGGGGGAGCGGGGATAGCTCCTACAATGAGCAGTTCTTC.

This chain uses TRBV18 with TRBJ2-4; 8 bases agree with TRBD1. This CDR3 is 15 amino acids long. From germline, CDR1 is KGHSH and CDR2 LQKENI. Trimming at V came to 0 bases and at J to 6 bases, leaving 4 bases not matched to a gene. The CDR3 is CASSPPGRGLNIQYF. The CDR3 DNA follows: TGTGCCAGCTCACCACCTGGCAGGGGGCTAAACATTCAGTACTTC.

V is TRBV7-9 and J is TRBJ2-7; 9 positions match TRBD1. The V segment lost 5 bases and the J segment 5 bases; nucleotides outside the gene matches: 10. CDR1 SEHNR and CDR2 FQNEAQ come from the germline V gene (reference sequence). The CDR3 has 15 amino acids. CDR3 in amino acids: CASSRGTGRVHEQYF. The CDR3 DNA follows: TGTGCCAGCAGCCGCGGGACAGGGAGAGTGCACGAGCAGTACTTC.

On this clone: Distinct nucleotide sequences in the sample also encode this CDR3. The chain is built from TRBV30 and TRBJ2-2; D is ambiguous. Germline CDR1 is GTSNPN and CDR2 is SVGIG (reference sequence). The CDR3 has 13 amino acids. The V end was cut by 0 bases, the J end by 6 bases, with 8 bases between. The CDR3 spells CAWSVLAAGELFF. CDR3 in DNA: TGTGCCTGGAGTGTACTGGCGGCCGGGGAGCTGTTTTTT.

The V call is TRBV2, the J call TRBJ1-1; 7 bases agree with TRBD1. Germline V gene data show CDR1 as SNHLY and CDR2 as FYNNEI. The V segment lost 4 bases and the J segment 0 bases; nucleotides outside the gene matches: 2. The CDR3 totals 14 residues. The CDR3 loop reads CASSGQGMNTEAFF. In DNA form, the CDR3 reads TGTGCCAGCAGTGGACAGGGCATGAACACTGAAGCTTTCTTT.

This clone showed up just a few times. The CDR3 nucleotides are TGTGCCAGCAGTTACTCGAAAAGCAGGTTGGGCAACGAGCAGTACTTC. Amino acid sequence: CASSYSKSRLGNEQYF. The V and J genes are TRBV6-5 and TRBJ2-7; D not resolved. This CDR3 has 16 residues. With 0 bases removed from V and 5 bases from J, the gap between germline ends came to 17 bases. Germline CDR1 reads MNHEY; CDR2 reads SVGAGI.

The J gene is TRBJ2-5, the V gene TRBV2; 9 nucleotides align to TRBD2. The trim removed 6 bases at V and 4 bases at J, leaving 15 bases unmatched. CDR1 is SNHLY, CDR2 FYNNEI, per germline. The CDR3 runs to 17 residues. The DNA for the CDR3 is TGTGCCAGCAGACCCACGGGACTAGCTCTAACGGGAGAGACCCAGTACTTC. Residues: CASRPTGLALTGETQYF. The full variable domain, its missing parts supplied by reference TRBV2 and TRBJ2-5, is EPEVTQTPSHQVTQMGQEVILRCVPISNHLYFYWYRQILGQKVEFLVSFYNNEISEKSEIFDDQFSVERPDGSNFTLKIRSTKLEDSAMYFCASRPTGLALTGETQYFGPGTRLLVL.

The chain uses TRBV6-6 and TRBJ1-4; maybe TRBD1 (5 bases). The V gene's germline CDR1 is MNHNY and CDR2 SVGAGI (reference sequence). V lost 4 bases to trimming and J lost 7 bases, with 13 bases between them. This CDR3 has 14 amino acids. As DNA, the CDR3 is TGTGCCAGCAGTTTACAGGCGAGGGGTGAAAAACTGTTTTTT. Protein: CASSLQARGEKLFF.

The rearrangement joins TRBV19 to TRBJ2-7; 9 bases line up with TRBD1. This CDR3 contains 15 residues. In germline, CDR1 is LNHDA, CDR2 SQIVND (reference sequence). V was pared by 4 bases and J by 4 bases, with 8 bases of the junction left unmatched. For the CDR3, the DNA is TGTGCCAGTAGTAGGGAAGGGACAGGGAAGTACGAGCAGTACTTC. Amino acid sequence: CASSREGTGKYEQYF.

V usage is TRBV3-1 (or the pseudogene TRBV3-2) and J usage is TRBJ2-7; D call uncertain. Trimming stripped 1 base from V and 3 bases from J, with 13 bases between. The CDR3 length is 15 residues. Germline CDR1 LGHDT, CDR2 YNNKEL (reference sequence). The CDR3: CASSQVLTRFYEQYF. CDR3 in DNA: TGTGCCAGCAGCCAAGTCCTCACCCGATTCTACGAGCAGTACTTC.

This clone was detected once. The rearrangement uses TRBV14 and TRBJ2-5; D is ambiguous. The CDR3 length is 13 residues. The germline V gene has CDR1 SGHDN and CDR2 FVKESK. Trimming removed 1 base at V and 4 bases at J, with 7 bases between. CDR3 nucleotides: TGTGCCAGCAGCCAAGGCCTCGGAGAGACCCAGTACTTC. This translates into CASSQGLGETQYF.

The V call is TRBV6-4, the J call TRBJ2-7, with TRBD2 identical over 7 bases. After removal of 3 bases from V and 2 bases from J, the junction contained 7 bases not matched to a gene. CDR1 and CDR2 (germline): MRHNA, SNTAGT. The length of the CDR3 is 15 residues. CDR3 DNA: TGTGCCAGCAGTGAACGGGCTAGCGGAGCCTACGAGCAGTACTTC. It specifies CASSERASGAYEQYF.

The chain combines TRBV3-1 (or the pseudogene TRBV3-2) with TRBJ2-1, with 7 bases identical to TRBD2. J lost 10 bases, V lost 2 bases, and 8 bases had no gene match. There are 14 residues in the CDR3. CDR1 is LGHDT and CDR2 is YNNKEL in the germline V gene (reference sequence). This chain's CDR3 is CASSQRPPAGEQFF. Here the CDR3 DNA reads TGTGCCAGCAGCCAACGGCCCCCAGCGGGGGAGCAGTTCTTC.

J is TRBJ2-3 and V is TRBV27; TRBD1 matches 7 bases. The CDR3 is made up of 14 amino acids. Losses at the gene ends were 5 bases for V and 5 bases for J; bases not matched to a gene: 7. CDR1 MNHEY and CDR2 SMNVEV come from the germline V gene (reference sequence). CDR3 DNA: TGTGCCAGCAGTCGTAGGACAGGAGTAGATACGCAGTATTTT. It codes for CASSRRTGVDTQYF.

V gene TRBV2 combines with J gene TRBJ1-2; D not resolved. Trimming took off 6 bases at V and 2 bases at J, with 10 bases between the two ends. Per germline, CDR1 SNHLY and CDR2 FYNNEI. The CDR3 is made up of 13 amino acids. The CDR3 DNA reads as TGTGCCAGCAGGGGTGGATCCAACTATGGCTACACCTTC. Its protein product is CASRGGSNYGYTF.

This clone was seen once. The V gene is TRBV18, the J gene TRBJ1-3; 8 bases are a match to TRBD1. The CDR3 has 17 amino acids. After removal of 6 bases from V and 0 bases from J, the junction contained 10 bases not matched to a gene. CDR1 and CDR2 (germline): KGHSH, LQKENI. The DNA of the CDR3 is TGTGCCAGCTCGCCTGGGACAGGTTTGAACTCTGGAAACACCATATATTTT. This encodes CASSPGTGLNSGNTIYF.

J is TRBJ1-2 and V is TRBV19; perhaps TRBD1 as D (6 bases). The V and J ends lost 0 bases and 8 bases respectively, with 19 bases between them. Germline CDR1 and CDR2: LNHDA and SQIVND (reference sequence). The CDR3 totals 16 residues. Here the CDR3 reads CASSIDLGRGSGGYTF. CDR3 DNA: TGTGCCAGTAGTATAGATCTGGGCAGGGGCTCAGGAGGCTACACCTTC.

The J gene is TRBJ1-1, the V gene TRBV7-2, with TRBD1 matching 7 bases. The CDR3 is made up of 15 amino acids. Germline V gene lookup returns CDR1 SGHTA and CDR2 FQGNSA. V dropped 2 bases and J dropped 4; count of bases not matched to a gene: 7. The CDR3 spells CASSLTMTGTTEAFF. CDR3 DNA: TGTGCCAGCAGCTTAACCATGACAGGGACCACTGAAGCTTTCTTT.

The rearrangement uses TRBV5-4 and TRBJ2-5; TRBD2 aligns across 8 bases. Germline loops: CDR1 SGHNT, CDR2 YYREEE (reference sequence). V was clipped by 6 bases and J by 2 bases; unmatched bases: 3. This CDR3 is built from 13 residues. In nucleotides, the CDR3 is TGTGCCAGCAAAACTAGCGGACAAGAGACCCAGTACTTC. Translation: CASKTSGQETQYF.

The V call is TRBV6-2 or TRBV6-3, the J call TRBJ2-1, with 8 bases fitting TRBD1. Trimming removed 5 bases from V and 6 bases from J; junction bases left unmatched: 6. The CDR3 contains 14 residues. The germline gives CDR1 MNHEY, CDR2 SVGEGT. This CDR3 is CASSPGTGSNEQFF. The DNA for the CDR3 is TGTGCCAGCAGTCCCGGGACAGGATCCAATGAGCAGTTCTTC.